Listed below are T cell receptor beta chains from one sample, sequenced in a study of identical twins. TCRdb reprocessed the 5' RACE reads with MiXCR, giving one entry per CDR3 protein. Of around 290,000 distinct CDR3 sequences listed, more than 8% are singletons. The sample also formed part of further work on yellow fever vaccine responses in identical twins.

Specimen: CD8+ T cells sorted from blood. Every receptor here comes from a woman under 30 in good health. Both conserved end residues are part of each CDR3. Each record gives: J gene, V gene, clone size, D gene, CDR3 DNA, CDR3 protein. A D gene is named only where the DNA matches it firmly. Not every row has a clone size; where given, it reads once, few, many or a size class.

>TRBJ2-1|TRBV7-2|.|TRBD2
TGTGCCAGCAGCTCCATGGGGCTAGCGGGGGCCCTAAATGAGCAGTTCTTC
CASSSMGLAGALNEQFF
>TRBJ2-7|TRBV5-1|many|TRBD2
TGCGCCAGCAGCCCCGGACTAGCGGGGGGATACGAGCAGTACTTC
CASSPGLAGGYEQYF
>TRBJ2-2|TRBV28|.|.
TGTGCCAGCAGTACTACAGGGCCAGAACCCGGGGAGCTGTTTTTT
CASSTTGPEPGELFF
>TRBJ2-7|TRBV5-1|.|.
TGCGCCAGCAGCCCCTCCCAGGGAGGGGGGTACGCGCAGTACTTC
CASSPSQGGGYAQYF
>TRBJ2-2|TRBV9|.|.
TGTGCCAGCAGCGTAGGGCAGCACACCGGGGAGCTGTTTTTT
CASSVGQHTGELFF
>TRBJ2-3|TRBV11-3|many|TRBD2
TGTGCCAGCAGCTTTAGCGGGAGTACAGATACGCAGTATTTT
CASSFSGSTDTQYF
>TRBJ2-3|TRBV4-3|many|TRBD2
TGCGCCAGCAGCCCTGGACTAGCGGGAGGCCCAGATACGCAGTATTTT
CASSPGLAGGPDTQYF
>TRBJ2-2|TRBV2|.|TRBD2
TGTGCCAGCAGCCGCCGCGGCGGGGGGGCCCCAACCGGGGAGCTGTTTTTT
CASSRRGGGAPTGELFF
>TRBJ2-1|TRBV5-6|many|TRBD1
TGTGCCAGCCTTCCGGGACAGGGGAATTGGGAGCAGTTCTTC
CASLPGQGNWEQFF
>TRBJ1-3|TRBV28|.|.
TGTGCCAGCAGTTTAAAATACGGAGCAAACACCATATATTTT
CASSLKYGANTIYF
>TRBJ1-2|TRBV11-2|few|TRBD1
TGTGCCAGCAGCTTGGGACAGGGGGCGGATGGCTACACCTTC
CASSLGQGADGYTF
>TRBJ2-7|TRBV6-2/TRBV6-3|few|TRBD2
TGTGCCAGCATCTCCCCGAGGGCTAGCGGACGCTACGAGCAGTACTTC
CASISPRASGRYEQYF
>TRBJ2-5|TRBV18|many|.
TGTGCCAGCTCACCATCGCCGGGGAAACAAGAGACCCAGTACTTC
CASSPSPGKQETQYF
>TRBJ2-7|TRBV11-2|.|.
TGTGCCAGTAGGGGCAGGTCCTACGAGCAGTACTTC
CASRGRSYEQYF
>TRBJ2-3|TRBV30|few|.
TGTGCCGGACAAGGACTACCGAAGAGCACAGATACGCAGTATTTT
CAGQGLPKSTDTQYF
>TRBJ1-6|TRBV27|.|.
TGTGCCAGCAGTCACATCCAGGGCGCTTCGCCCCTCCACTTT
CASSHIQGASPLHF
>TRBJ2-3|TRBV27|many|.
TGTGCCAGCAGTTTTGTCAGCACAGATACGCAGTATTTT
CASSFVSTDTQYF
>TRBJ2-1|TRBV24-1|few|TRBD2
TGTGCCACCAGTGATGAAACTAGCGGGAGGGTTGAGCAGTTCTTC
CATSDETSGRVEQFF
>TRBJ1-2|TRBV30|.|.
TGTGCCTGGACGGACGGAGACTATGGCTACACCTTC
CAWTDGDYGYTF
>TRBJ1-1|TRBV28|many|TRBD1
TGTGCCAGCAGTTACCGGACAGGAGCGAACACTGAAGCTTTCTTT
CASSYRTGANTEAFF
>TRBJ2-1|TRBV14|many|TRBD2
TGTGCCAGCAGCCAGGGGACTAGCGGGAGATTCTATGAGCAGTTCTTC
CASSQGTSGRFYEQFF
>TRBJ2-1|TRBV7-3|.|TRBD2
TGTGCCAGCAGCTTGTTAGCGGGGGTCTCTATCGAGCAGTTCTTC
CASSLLAGVSIEQFF
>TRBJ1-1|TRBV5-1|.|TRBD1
TGCGCCAGCAGCTTGAGTCAGGGGGTACACACTGAAGCTTTCTTT
CASSLSQGVHTEAFF
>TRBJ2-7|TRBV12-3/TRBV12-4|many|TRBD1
TGTGCCAGCAGCCAGACAGGGGTCTCCTACGAGCAGTACTTC
CASSQTGVSYEQYF
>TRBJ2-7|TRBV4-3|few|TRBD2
TGCGCCAGCAGCCAAGTCTCTAGCGGTCTGTACGAGCAGTACTTC
CASSQVSSGLYEQYF
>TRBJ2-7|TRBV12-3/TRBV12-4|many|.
TGTGCCAGCAGTTTTGGGGGGCCCCTTTACGAGCAGTACTTC
CASSFGGPLYEQYF
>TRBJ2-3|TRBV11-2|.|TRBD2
TGTGCCAGCAGCTTGTCTAGCGGGAGGCTCCGCACAGATACGCAGTATTTT
CASSLSSGRLRTDTQYF
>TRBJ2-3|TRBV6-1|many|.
TGTGCCAGCAGTGAAAGGGCAGGGGGGGGACCAGATACGCAGTATTTT
CASSERAGGGPDTQYF
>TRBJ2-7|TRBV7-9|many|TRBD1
TGTGCCAGCAGCACTACAGGGGGCGGGTACGAGCAGTACTTC
CASSTTGGGYEQYF
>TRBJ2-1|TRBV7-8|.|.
TGTGCCAGCAGCTCCTATTTGGTGGGGGGACTGGACAATGAGCAGTTCTTC
CASSSYLVGGLDNEQFF
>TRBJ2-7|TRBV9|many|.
TGTGCCAGCAGCGTAGAGGCAGGGGACGAGCAGTACTTC
CASSVEAGDEQYF
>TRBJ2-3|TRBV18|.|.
TGTGCCAGCTCACCAGTCCCGGGGATATACCGCACAGATACGCAGTATTTT
CASSPVPGIYRTDTQYF
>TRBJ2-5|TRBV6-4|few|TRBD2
TGTGCCAGCAGCGCTAGCGGGAAAGGAAAAAGGCGGGAGACCCAGTACTTC
CASSASGKGKRRETQYF
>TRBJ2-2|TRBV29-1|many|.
TGCAGCGCCCGCCGGAACACCGGGGAGCTGTTTTTT
CSARRNTGELFF
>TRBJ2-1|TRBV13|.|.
TGTGCCAGCAGCTTAGCGGGGGTGCCCGATGAGCAGTTCTTC
CASSLAGVPDEQFF
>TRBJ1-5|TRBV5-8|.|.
TGTGCCAGCAGCCGCATTCGGGACGGCAATCAGCCCCAGCATTTT
CASSRIRDGNQPQHF
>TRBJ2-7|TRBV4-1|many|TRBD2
TGCGCCAGCAGCCGAGTCAGGACTAGCGGTTCCTACGAGCAGTACTTC
CASSRVRTSGSYEQYF
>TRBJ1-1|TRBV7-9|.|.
TGTGCCAGCAGCTTAACGGACACGGGGAACACTGAAGCTTTCTTT
CASSLTDTGNTEAFF
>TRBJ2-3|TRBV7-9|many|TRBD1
TGTGCCAGCAGTTCCAGGGACAGGGAAGCAGATACGCAGTATTTT
CASSSRDREADTQYF
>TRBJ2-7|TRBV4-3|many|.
TGTGCCAGCAGCCAAGGACTGTCCTACGAGCAGTACTTC
CASSQGLSYEQYF
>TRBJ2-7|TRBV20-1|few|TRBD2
TGCAGTGCAAAGGCGGGAGGAGCCTACGAGCAGTACTTC
CSAKAGGAYEQYF
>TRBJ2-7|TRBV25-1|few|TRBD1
TGTGCCAGAAGTGAATATAAGTCAGGGGGCGCATGGCAGTACTTC
CARSEYKSGGAWQYF